Following are 7 T cell receptor beta chains from one sample sequenced in a study of cytomegalovirus exposure and HLA in healthy donors. The PCR employed 60 Vbeta primers together with 13 Jbeta primers. Sequencing was performed with immunoSEQ multiplex PCR; in TCRdb, only in-frame clones are kept and a portion is missing. The repertoire holds some 120,000 clones, about four fifths seen once, with over 1.5% in the top ten. Sequenced sample: PBMCs. The source of these receptors is a woman under 30 in good health and CMV-seronegative.

The rearrangement joins TRBV5-6 to TRBJ1-2; no clear D. V lost 4 bases to trimming and J lost 2 bases, with 9 bases between them. The CDR3 is 13 amino acids. CDR1 and CDR2 (germline): SGHDT, YYEEEE. As DNA, the CDR3 is TGTGCCAGCAGCGCACAGAGCAACTATGGCTACACCTTC. It codes for CASSAQSNYGYTF.

The chain is built from TRBV4-1 and TRBJ1-1; 9 bases align to TRBD1. Trimming removed 0 bases from V and 0 bases from J; junction bases left unmatched: 5. The CDR3 consists of 17 residues. Per the germline V gene, CDR1 is MGHRA and CDR2 is YSYEKL. CDR3 nucleotides: TGCGCCAGCAGCCAAGATTCTGGGACAGGGCTGAACACTGAAGCTTTCTTT. Encoded protein: CASSQDSGTGLNTEAFF.

V usage is TRBV18 and J usage is TRBJ1-6, with D perhaps TRBD1 (5 bases). This CDR3 contains 17 residues. The germline V and J ends were trimmed by 3 bases and 0 bases, with 12 bases remaining between them. In germline, CDR1 is KGHSH, CDR2 LQKENI. CDR3 protein: CASSPVTGVSYNSPLHF. The CDR3 DNA is TGTGCCAGCTCACCGGTCACAGGTGTCTCCTATAATTCACCCCTCCACTTT.

The V call is TRBV29-1, the J call TRBJ1-2; 7 bases are a match to TRBD1. Per germline, CDR1 SQVTM and CDR2 ANQGSEA. With 3 bases clipped from V and 8 bases from J, the junction kept 6 bases outside the gene matches. The CDR3 runs to 12 residues. The CDR3 spells CSVEEGARGYTF. The CDR3 DNA sequence: TGCAGCGTTGAGGAGGGGGCACGGGGCTACACCTTC. Supplemented by reference TRBV29-1 and TRBJ1-2, the full variable domain reads SAVISQKPSRDICQRGTSLTIQCQVDSQVTMMFWYRQQPGQSLTLIATANQGSEATYESGFVIDKFPISRPNLTFSTLTVSNMSPEDSSIYLCSVEEGARGYTFGSGTRLTVV.

For the CDR3, the DNA is TGTGCCAGCAGCCGAGGGAACACTGAAGCTTTCTTT. Translated: CASSRGNTEAFF. The rearrangement joins TRBV6-1 to TRBJ1-1; D remains unclear. CDR1 MNHNS and CDR2 SASEGT come from the germline V gene. The CDR3 sequence is 12 residues long. Trimming pared 6 bases from V and 1 base from J, leaving 6 bases between.

This clone turned up a few times. The genes are TRBV28 and TRBJ1-2; D might be TRBD1 (5 bases). Trimming cost V 7 bases and J 6 bases, with 21 bases left between them. Looked up from germline, CDR1 is MDHEN and CDR2 is SYDVKM. The CDR3 is 15 residues long. The DNA for the CDR3 is TGTGCCAGCAAAGTTACCGGGACTCTCCTTAATGGCTACACCTTC. Its translation is CASKVTGTLLNGYTF.

A few counts support this clone. J is TRBJ1-2 and V is TRBV15; TRBD1 matches at 9 bases. Trimming cost V 1 base and J 4 bases; bases outside gene matches: 7. The germline CDR1 and CDR2 sequences are LNHNV and YYDKDF (reference sequence). CDR3 length: 16 residues. The CDR3 bases are TGTGCCACCAGCAGAGTGGGACAGGGCCCGATCTATGGCTACACCTTC. Protein: CATSRVGQGPIYGYTF.